This paragraph reports one T cell receptor beta chain. Antigen unknown. Across several immunoSEQ plates, the genomic DNA of each subset was split evenly. The method was immunoSEQ multiplex PCR; TCRdb's version includes in-frame clones alone and lacks a portion of them. Found here are 400,000 to 600,000 clones, roughly 77% of them singletons; the top ten hold about 13%. These data are taken from a study of shared clonotypes between healthy human individuals. The study's findings and limits: Enrolling few donors narrowed the genetic and exposure-history diversity that was represented.

Germline CDR1 SNHLY, CDR2 FYNNEI. The CDR3 has 12 residues. The specimen was PBMCs. The V gene is TRBV2, the J gene TRBJ2-5; TRBD1 agrees at 8 bases. The J call may not be correct, given that the DNA end is closer to TRBJ2-7. The receptor's source is a woman in her thirties or forties in good health. Some clones in this sample may be carry-over from other donors' samples. CDR3 sequence: CASLGQGYEQYF. The CDR3 bases are TGTGCCAGCCTTGGACAGGGCTACGAGCAGTACTTC.